This T cell receptor beta chain was sequenced in a study of blood T cell repertoires in COVID-19. Clones were read by immunoSEQ multiplex PCR, and TCRdb kept only the in-frame ones, dropping some. This sample has 450,000 or so clones, with 70% to 90% found just once. Sample: peripheral blood. The clonotype comes from a woman aged 40-49 years with COVID-19, enrolled during active disease.

The CDR3 here is CASSVAGGGASWNEQFF. CDR3 DNA: TGTGCCAGCAGCGTAGCTGGCGGGGGAGCATCCTGGAATGAGCAGTTCTTC. The chain carries TRBV9 and TRBJ2-1, with 7 bases identical to TRBD2. The ends lost 0 bases at V and 7 bases at J; junction bases unmatched: 13. The CDR3 consists of 17 residues. Germline CDR1 SGDLS, CDR2 YYNGEE.